One sample yielded the 10 T cell receptor beta chains listed below, sequenced in a study of T cell responses to AZD1222 COVID-19 vaccine. Method: immunoSEQ multiplex PCR; TCRdb's copy keeps in-frame clones and lacks some. The sample yields about 110,000 clones, approximately 85% seen once. The starting material was peripheral blood, obtained on day 0 of MenACWY control vaccination. Receptors originate from an adult in good health.

The rearrangement uses TRBV19 and TRBJ2-1, with 11 bases identical to TRBD2. The CDR3 loop spans 18 amino acids. The V gene's germline CDR1 is LNHDA and CDR2 SQIVND (reference sequence). V lost 3 bases, J lost 9 bases, and 16 bases stayed unmatched. In nucleotides, the CDR3 is TGTGCCAGTAGTATTTTCGGACTAGCGGGTTCCAAAGGTGGTGAGCAGTTCTTC. Translating it yields CASSIFGLAGSKGGEQFF.

This clone was seen just once. V usage is TRBV2 and J usage is TRBJ2-7, with D uncertain. CDR1 and CDR2 from the germline V gene are SNHLY and FYNNEI. Trimming left V 6 bases short and J 2 bases short, with 14 bases between. CDR3 size: 14 residues. CDR3 in amino acids: CASRYPTPPYEQYF. The CDR3, as DNA: TGTGCCAGCAGATACCCAACCCCCCCCTACGAGCAGTACTTC.

The V gene is TRBV5-1, the J gene TRBJ1-3; D is perhaps TRBD1 (5 bases). Trimming stripped 2 bases from V and 2 bases from J, with 8 bases between. The CDR3 loop spans 14 amino acids. CDR1 is SGHRS, CDR2 YFSETQ, per germline. CDR3 amino acids: CASSFGTTGNTIYF. In DNA, the CDR3 is TGCGCCAGCAGCTTCGGGACCACTGGAAACACCATATATTTT. The full variable domain, rest sourced from reference TRBV5-1 and TRBJ1-3, is KAGVTQTPRYLIKTRGQQVTLSCSPISGHRSVSWYQQTPGQGLQFLFEYFSETQRNKGNFPGRFSGRQFSNSRSEMNVSTLELGDSALYLCASSFGTTGNTIYFGEGSWLTVV.

A note on this clone: Only one base separates this from a far larger clonotype, so it likely reflects a read error. The J gene is TRBJ1-1, the V gene TRBV24-1, with 10 nucleotides matching TRBD1. V shed 9 bases, J shed 3 bases, and the junction held 6 bases outside the gene matches. Germline loops: CDR1 KGHDR, CDR2 SFDVKD. The CDR3 is 14 residues long. CDR3 residues: CATWPGQGYTEAFF. The CDR3 DNA reads TGTGCCACCTGGCCGGGACAGGGGTACACTGAAGCTTTCTTT.

Here the CDR3 reads CASSDFKGQVVAFF. In DNA form, the CDR3 reads TGTGCCAGCAGTGATTTTAAGGGACAGGTGGTCGCTTTCTTT. The chain combines TRBV2 with TRBJ1-1, with 8 bases matching TRBD1. The V segment lost 3 bases and the J segment 11 bases; nucleotides outside the gene matches: 11. The CDR3 has 14 residues. Germline assignment: CDR1 SNHLY and CDR2 FYNNEI.

J is TRBJ2-2 and V is TRBV5-1, with 8 bases that match TRBD1. V lost 4 bases to trimming and J lost 4 bases; unmatched junction nucleotides: 12. Germline V lookup: CDR1 SGHRS, CDR2 YFSETQ. The CDR3 spans 17 residues. As DNA, the CDR3 is TGCGCCAGCAGCCAATCTGTAGGAGGACAGGGCACCGGGGAGCTGTTTTTT. This codes for CASSQSVGGQGTGELFF.

The chain employs TRBV28 and TRBJ1-5, with D unclear. The germline gives CDR1 MDHEN, CDR2 SYDVKM. The CDR3 loop spans 13 amino acids. V was shortened by 8 bases and J by 2 bases, with 10 bases between the two germline ends. The CDR3 sequence is CASGRGGNQPQHF. For the CDR3, the DNA is TGTGCCAGCGGCCGAGGCGGCAATCAGCCCCAGCATTTT. Full variable domain (missing parts from reference TRBV28 and TRBJ1-5): DVKVTQSSRYLVKRTGEKVFLECVQDMDHENMFWYRQDPGLGLRLIYFSYDVKMKEKGDIPEGYSVSREKKERFSLILESASTNQTSMYLCASGRGGNQPQHFGDGTRLSIL.

This chain links TRBV5-1 with TRBJ2-7; maybe TRBD1 (6 bases). The CDR3 sequence is 15 residues long. Germline CDR1 and CDR2: SGHRS and YFSETQ. The V and J ends lost 4 bases and 8 bases respectively, with 22 bases between them. The CDR3 reads CASSPEQGPQRKQYF. CDR3 nucleotides: TGCGCCAGCAGCCCGGAACAGGGACCCCAAAGGAAGCAGTACTTC.

The chain combines TRBV28 with TRBJ1-6; 8 positions agree with TRBD1. Trimming at V came to 10 bases and at J to 10 bases, leaving 9 bases not matched to a gene. In germline, CDR1 is MDHEN, CDR2 SYDVKM. This CDR3 is 13 amino acids long. Here the CDR3 DNA reads TGTGCCACCCAGGGGGCGCAGAAGTCACCCCTCCACTTT. Protein sequence: CATQGAQKSPLHF.

The rearrangement links TRBV7-9 to TRBJ1-2; possible D gene TRBD1, 5 bases. The length of the CDR3 is 14 residues. Trimming took off 3 bases at V and 11 bases at J, with 19 bases between the two ends. Germline V gene lookup returns CDR1 SEHNR and CDR2 FQNEAQ (reference sequence). CDR3 nucleotide sequence: TGTGCCAGCAGCTTGGGGCAGTCCCTTCGGGGGTACACCTTC. This encodes CASSLGQSLRGYTF.